Listed below are T cell receptor beta chains from one sample, sequenced in a study of human thymus T cells. Profiled with immunoSEQ multiplex PCR; TCRdb holds only in-frame clones, not every one. The sample lists about 43,000 clones, 95% occurring once. Source material: blood. Receptor source: a girl under two years old with a congenital heart defect but otherwise immunologically healthy. The CDR3 runs from the conserved cysteine through the conserved F or W. D genes are given only for firm matches. Expanded clones get a size class; other rows say once, few or many, or leave the size out.

J gene: TRBJ2-7
clone size: once
V gene: TRBV28
D gene: NA
CDR3 DNA: TGTGCCAGCAGTCCCTTGGGGGGGCACGAGCAGTACTTC
CDR3 protein: CASSPLGGHEQYF

J gene: TRBJ1-2
clone size: NA
V gene: TRBV11-3
D gene: TRBD1
CDR3 DNA: TGTGCCAGCAGCCCCGGGACAGGGGGCCCGGCTAACTATGGCTACACCTTC
CDR3 protein: CASSPGTGGPANYGYTF

J gene: TRBJ1-2
clone size: NA
V gene: TRBV30
D gene: TRBD1
CDR3 DNA: TGTGCCTGGAGGACAGGGAGGTATGGCTACACCTTC
CDR3 protein: CAWRTGRYGYTF

J gene: TRBJ1-2
clone size: NA
V gene: TRBV15
D gene: NA
CDR3 DNA: TGTGCCACCAGCAGAGACCCGAGAGAGATGTCGGGGGGCTACACCTTC
CDR3 protein: CATSRDPREMSGGYTF

J gene: TRBJ2-4
clone size: NA
V gene: TRBV18
D gene: TRBD1
CDR3 DNA: TGTGCCAGCTCATCCAGGGGGCTTAACATTCAGTACTTC
CDR3 protein: CASSSRGLNIQYF

J gene: TRBJ1-1
clone size: NA
V gene: TRBV5-1
D gene: TRBD1
CDR3 DNA: TGCGCCAGCCGGACTAACAGGGGCCTGAACACTGAAGCTTTCTTT
CDR3 protein: CASRTNRGLNTEAFF

J gene: TRBJ2-1
clone size: NA
V gene: TRBV10-3
D gene: NA
CDR3 DNA: TGTGCCATCAGTGTTGCCGCGGGCAACAATGAGCAGTTCTTC
CDR3 protein: CAISVAAGNNEQFF

J gene: TRBJ2-1
clone size: once
V gene: TRBV11-3
D gene: TRBD2
CDR3 DNA: TGTGCCAGCAGCTCGGGACTAGCGGGACGATTTTACAATGAGCAGTTCTTC
CDR3 protein: CASSSGLAGRFYNEQFF

J gene: TRBJ2-3
clone size: NA
V gene: TRBV5-1
D gene: NA
CDR3 DNA: TGCGCCAGCAGCTTCGGACATATTGTGGATACGCAGTATTTT
CDR3 protein: CASSFGHIVDTQYF

J gene: TRBJ2-3
clone size: NA
V gene: TRBV19
D gene: TRBD2
CDR3 DNA: TGTGCCAGTAGTAAGGGAGGGGCTGGGGCAGATACGCAGTATTTT
CDR3 protein: CASSKGGAGADTQYF

J gene: TRBJ2-1
clone size: NA
V gene: TRBV7-6
D gene: TRBD2
CDR3 DNA: TGTGCCAGCAGCCGCGGGACTAGCGGGAGTCTCTACAATGAGCAGTTCTTC
CDR3 protein: CASSRGTSGSLYNEQFF

J gene: TRBJ1-5
clone size: NA
V gene: TRBV5-1
D gene: NA
CDR3 DNA: TGCGCCAGCAGCTTGGATGTGGGCGGCAATCAGCCCCAGCATTTT
CDR3 protein: CASSLDVGGNQPQHF

J gene: TRBJ2-5
clone size: NA
V gene: TRBV18
D gene: NA
CDR3 DNA: TGTGCCAGCTCACCACTGAAAGAGACCCAGTACTTC
CDR3 protein: CASSPLKETQYF

J gene: TRBJ2-1
clone size: NA
V gene: TRBV29-1
D gene: TRBD1
CDR3 DNA: TGCAGCGTTGCGGTTCGGGACAGGGGGAACTATGAGCAGTTCTTC
CDR3 protein: CSVAVRDRGNYEQFF

J gene: TRBJ2-7
clone size: NA
V gene: TRBV19
D gene: NA
CDR3 DNA: TGTGCCAGTACCGACGGATCCTACGAGCAGTACTTC
CDR3 protein: CASTDGSYEQYF

J gene: TRBJ1-1
clone size: NA
V gene: TRBV4-1
D gene: NA
CDR3 DNA: TGCGCCAGCAGCCAAGGGGCTGGGGGCAGGAACACTGAAGCTTTCTTT
CDR3 protein: CASSQGAGGRNTEAFF

J gene: TRBJ2-6
clone size: NA
V gene: TRBV19
D gene: NA
CDR3 DNA: TGTGCCAGTAGTCTCCGGGGCTCTGGGGCCAACGTCCTGACTTTC
CDR3 protein: CASSLRGSGANVLTF

J gene: TRBJ2-5
clone size: NA
V gene: TRBV21-1
D gene: NA
CDR3 DNA: TGTGCCAGCAAGAGGGGGGAGACCCAGTACTTC
CDR3 protein: CASKRGETQYF

J gene: TRBJ2-3
clone size: NA
V gene: TRBV7-8
D gene: TRBD2
CDR3 DNA: TGTGCCAGCAGCTTAGAGGCTAGCGGGAGAGATACGCAGTATTTT
CDR3 protein: CASSLEASGRDTQYF

J gene: TRBJ1-2
clone size: NA
V gene: TRBV5-1
D gene: NA
CDR3 DNA: TGCGCCAGCAGCTTAGACACTAACTATGGCTACACCTTC
CDR3 protein: CASSLDTNYGYTF

J gene: TRBJ1-2
clone size: NA
V gene: TRBV30
D gene: NA
CDR3 DNA: TGTGCCTGGAGACAACAGGGATTGGGTAAAAACTATGGCTACACCTTC
CDR3 protein: CAWRQQGLGKNYGYTF

J gene: TRBJ1-1
clone size: NA
V gene: TRBV5-1
D gene: NA
CDR3 DNA: TGCGCCAGCAGCTTGTCGGTGGGGCGCGGGTTAAACACTGAAGCTTTCTTT
CDR3 protein: CASSLSVGRGLNTEAFF

J gene: TRBJ2-1
clone size: NA
V gene: TRBV7-2
D gene: NA
CDR3 DNA: TGTGCCAGCAGCTTAGGGTGGAGCTCCTACAATGAGCAGTTCTTC
CDR3 protein: CASSLGWSSYNEQFF

J gene: TRBJ2-1
clone size: NA
V gene: TRBV9
D gene: TRBD1
CDR3 DNA: TGTGCCAGCAGCGTAGAGGGACAGGGTATGGCCGGCAATGAGCAGTTCTTC
CDR3 protein: CASSVEGQGMAGNEQFF

J gene: TRBJ2-5
clone size: NA
V gene: TRBV5-8
D gene: TRBD1
CDR3 DNA: TGTGCCAGCAGCTTGGGACAGGGCGGGGAGACCCAGTACTTC
CDR3 protein: CASSLGQGGETQYF